This TCR beta chain was recovered during a study of blood T cell repertoires in COVID-19 (dated by TCRdb to 2018 to 2021). Background on the whole study: Samples covering the acute and convalescent phases of COVID-19 were provided by collaborators in the United States, Italy and Spain. Nearly every sample came with metadata listing a de-identified subject ID, COVID-19 status, age in years and sex. Samples came from the ongoing ImmuneRACE study (first 160 participants) plus 1,254 subjects from 6 global collaborators. The prospective study material was composed of cDNA or gDNA derived from T cells, B-cell-depleted T cells, or PBMCs. The repertoires were made available in a free public database intended to serve as a resource for research on the immune response to SARS-CoV-2. Where available, HLA class I and class II types were obtained from metadata supplied by the sample provider rather than from assay-based typing. Deeply sampled blood TCRbeta repertoires from subjects exposed to, actively infected with, or recovered from COVID-19 were included in the dataset.

On the study overall, not on this receptor specifically: The quantity of clinical and demographic metadata differed by source and by participant and was supplied without curation.

Points on this clone: Its recognized antigen is unknown. No qualities accompany the bases; no much larger clone lies one base away.

Trimming accounts for 5 bases at V and 0 bases at J, while the number of junction bases matched to no gene is 16. From the cysteine up to the phenylalanine, the CDR3 has a length of 19 residues. The retained sequence is limited to the CDR3, 57 bases, with the frame set at the first base. CDR1 and CDR2, per the germline V gene, are MGHRA and YSYEKL. Collaborating institutions collected whole blood in K2EDTA tubes following their own protocols. Collaborator samples were shipped for TCRbeta analysis as frozen whole blood, isolated PBMCs, or DNA extracted from either sample type. TCRbeta CDR3 regions were amplified from genomic DNA by means of the immunoSEQ Assay, a bias-controlled multiplex PCR. The study's processing was this. Nucleated cell counts per sample were estimated from amplification of reference gene primers within the assay. Sequence reads were collapsed and filtered to measure the absolute abundance of every unique TCRbeta CDR3 rearrangement. For each sample, productive Simpson clonality was calculated as the square root of Simpson's diversity index across productive rearrangements. The table was pulled from immuneACCESS by TCRdb, which kept in-frame rearrangements only. Such tables lose some clones; where checked, under half of the loss comes from unresolved V genes, and the rest has no known cause. That table supplies the V and J calls and clone size; D and trimming were determined from the DNA. The sample contains 150,000 to 200,000 clones, about 92% of them found a single time. The ten largest clones represent roughly a sixth of the sample.

The sample was peripheral blood. This sequence was found in a man between 60 and 70 years old with active or convalescent COVID-19. This receptor chain uses TRBV4-1 and TRBJ2-1, with 7 bases in between that match TRBD1. The encoded CDR3 is CASSFFRGLTSSSYNEQFF. The DNA reads as follows: TGCGCCAGCAGCTTTTTTAGGGGGCTAACCAGTAGCTCCTACAATGAGCAGTTCTTC.